Listed here are 26 T cell receptor beta chains from one sample, sequenced in a study of blood T cell repertoires in COVID-19. Here immunoSEQ multiplex PCR was the method, and the copy in TCRdb shows in-frame clones only, minus some. The sample shows some 100,000 clones, under 90% of them seen only once. Material: peripheral blood. The receptors shown here come from a human donor in a cohort sampled during active COVID-19.

V usage is TRBV3-1 (or the pseudogene TRBV3-2) and J usage is TRBJ1-2; 9 bases match TRBD1. J lost 4 bases, V lost 4 bases, and 4 bases had no gene match. The CDR3 totals 14 residues. Per germline, CDR1 LGHDT and CDR2 YNNKEL (reference sequence). The CDR3: CASSPTDRGYGYTF. In nucleotides, the CDR3 is TGTGCCAGCAGCCCTACGGACAGGGGCTATGGCTACACCTTC.

The chain carries TRBV29-1 and TRBJ1-2; no definite D call. In germline, CDR1 is SQVTM, CDR2 ANQGSEA. The CDR3 covers 11 residues. The V gene lost 6 bases and the J gene lost 3 bases, with 8 bases spanning the gap. CDR3 coding DNA: TGCAGCGTCTACCGAGACTATGGCTACACCTTC. It specifies CSVYRDYGYTF.

This sequence joins TRBV2 and TRBJ2-7, with unresolved D. There are 14 residues in the CDR3. Germline V gene sequence: CDR1 SNHLY, CDR2 FYNNEI. Trimming took off 5 bases at V and 1 base at J, with 12 bases between the two ends. As DNA, the CDR3 is TGTGCCAGCAGTCCTCTCAGAAAGTCCTACGAGCAGTACTTC. This encodes CASSPLRKSYEQYF.

This chain links TRBV7-8 with TRBJ2-1; TRBD2 matches at 10 bases. The CDR3 contains 15 residues. Losses at the gene ends were 6 bases for V and 1 base for J; bases not matched to a gene: 3. CDR1 is SGHVS, CDR2 FQNEAQ, per germline. The CDR3 region has the DNA TGTGCCAGCAGTCAACTAGCGGGATCCTACAATGAGCAGTTCTTC. Protein sequence: CASSQLAGSYNEQFF.

The rearrangement links TRBV7-2 to TRBJ2-2; D may be TRBD1 (6 bases). V shed 5 bases and J shed 0 bases, with 13 bases lying between them. The CDR3 consists of 16 residues. Germline values: CDR1 SGHTA, CDR2 FQGNSA. DNA of the CDR3: TGTGCCAGCAGCCTCAACAGGGTATCGAACACCGGGGAGCTGTTTTTT. It encodes CASSLNRVSNTGELFF.

The chain couples TRBV19 to TRBJ1-1; tentative D call: TRBD1 (5 bases). The V end lost 1 base, the J end lost 4 bases, and 13 bases lay between the germline ends. The CDR3 spans 15 residues. CDR1 LNHDA and CDR2 SQIVND come from the germline V gene (reference sequence). The CDR3 DNA follows: TGTGCCAGTAGTATAGCCCAGGGCGGAGCCACTGAAGCTTTCTTT. As protein: CASSIAQGGATEAFF.

The V call is TRBV4-3, the J call TRBJ1-2, with TRBD1 identical over 7 bases. The CDR3 has 14 amino acids. CDR1 LGHNA and CDR2 YSLEER come from the germline V gene. V shed 0 bases and J 4 bases; nucleotides not matched to a gene: 2. The CDR3 sequence is CASSQDPGGYGYTF. The CDR3, as DNA: TGCGCCAGCAGCCAAGATCCAGGGGGCTATGGCTACACCTTC.

The rearrangement uses TRBV6-5 and TRBJ1-1, with D perhaps matching TRBD1 (5 bases). Deletions cut 5 bases from V and 3 bases from J, with 7 bases between. This CDR3 contains 12 residues. Germline CDR1 reads MNHEY; CDR2 reads SVGAGI. This chain's CDR3 is CASSTGDTEAFF. CDR3 bases: TGTGCCAGCAGTACGGGGGACACTGAAGCTTTCTTT.

This clone showed up just once. V and J are TRBV18 and TRBJ2-7, with 7 bases that match TRBD2. This CDR3 is 15 amino acids long. The ends lost 3 bases at V and 4 bases at J; junction bases unmatched: 9. CDR1 and CDR2 (germline): KGHSH, LQKENI. CDR3 sequence: CASSPLSGKGYEQYF. CDR3 bases: TGTGCCAGCTCACCCCTAAGCGGGAAGGGGTACGAGCAGTACTTC.

The table lists this clone with a count of one. The chain combines TRBV18 with TRBJ2-3; 7 positions agree with TRBD2. The junction had 9 bases not matched to a gene; V was cut back by 6 bases and J by 6 bases. CDR1 and CDR2 (germline): KGHSH, LQKENI. The CDR3 covers 14 residues. The CDR3 bases are TGTGCCAGCTCGCCAGGGCGGGAGAGGGATACGCAGTATTTT. Protein: CASSPGRERDTQYF.

V and J are TRBV24-1 and TRBJ2-1; possibly TRBD2 for D (6 bases). The germline V and J ends were trimmed by 6 bases and 5 bases, with 13 bases remaining between them. The germline V gene encodes CDR1 KGHDR and CDR2 SFDVKD. This CDR3 has 14 residues. The CDR3 region has the DNA TGTGCCACCAGTCCCTTTAGCGGACACAATGAGCAGTTCTTC. This gives the protein CATSPFSGHNEQFF.

The CDR3: CASSSASRTSSTEQYF. CDR3 coding DNA: TGTGCCAGCAGCTCCGCATCACGGACTAGCTCTACCGAGCAGTACTTC. The V call is TRBV5-4, the J call TRBJ2-7, with 8 bases that match TRBD2. This CDR3 has 16 amino acids. Trimming took 3 bases from V and 6 from J; bases not matched to a gene: 14. Germline V CDR1 and CDR2: SGHNT, YYREEE (reference sequence).

This chain joins TRBV27 and TRBJ1-1, with D maybe TRBD1 (5 bases). Trimming shortened V by 1 base and J by 1 base, and 10 bases separated the two germline ends. The V gene's germline CDR1 is MNHEY and CDR2 SMNVEV (reference sequence). This CDR3 has 15 amino acids. The CDR3 protein is CASSLLGERNTEAFF. The CDR3 DNA is TGTGCCAGCAGTTTATTAGGGGAAAGGAACACTGAAGCTTTCTTT.

The chain couples TRBV10-1 to TRBJ1-3; D is unresolved. CDR3 length equals 14 residues. Germline V gene lookup returns CDR1 WNHNN and CDR2 SYGVQD (reference sequence). V lost 3 bases, J lost 0 bases, and 6 bases lay in between. In nucleotides, the CDR3 is TGCGCCAGCAGTGAAGCGGGCTCTGGAAACACCATATATTTT. Translated, it gives CASSEAGSGNTIYF.

The rearrangement joins TRBV30 to TRBJ2-3; 9 nucleotides agree with TRBD2. This CDR3 comprises 14 residues. J lost 3 bases, V lost 6 bases, and 7 bases had no gene match. Germline values: CDR1 GTSNPN, CDR2 SVGIG (reference sequence). CDR3 in amino acids: CACGWLAGTDTQYF. For the CDR3, the DNA is TGTGCCTGTGGTTGGCTAGCGGGAACAGATACGCAGTATTTT.

The V gene is TRBV7-2, the J gene TRBJ2-5, with TRBD2 matching 10 bases. CDR3 length equals 17 residues. Germline values: CDR1 SGHTA, CDR2 FQGNSA. V gave up 1 base and J gave up 1 base; unmatched junction bases: 6. The DNA of the CDR3 is TGTGCCAGCAGCTTAGGGATAGCGGGGGGCTTCCAAGAGACCCAGTACTTC. Its translation: CASSLGIAGGFQETQYF.

The J gene is TRBJ1-2, the V gene TRBV3-1 (or the pseudogene TRBV3-2); tentative D call: TRBD1 (6 bases). The CDR3 covers 16 residues. Germline V gene lookup returns CDR1 LGHDT and CDR2 YNNKEL (reference sequence). Trimming removed 3 bases from V and 2 bases from J, with 16 bases in between. CDR3 amino acids: CASSQTHGGTNYGYTF. The DNA for the CDR3 is TGTGCCAGCAGCCAGACCCACGGGGGGACAAACTATGGCTACACCTTC.

The chain recombines TRBV5-1 with TRBJ1-3, with 10 bases that match TRBD1. The CDR3 has 15 amino acids. J lost 4 bases, V lost 4 bases, and 5 bases had no gene match. CDR1 and CDR2 from the germline V gene are SGHRS and YFSETQ. DNA of the CDR3: TGCGCCAGCAGCAGACAGGGGGCAGAAGGAAACACCATATATTTT. It yields the protein CASSRQGAEGNTIYF.

V and J are TRBV7-6 and TRBJ2-7; D is possibly TRBD2 (5 bases). The germline V and J ends were trimmed by 1 base and 3 bases, with 10 bases remaining between them. Germline-derived CDR1 and CDR2 are SGHVS and FNYEAQ. CDR3 length: 14 amino acids. CDR3 bases: TGTGCCAGCAGCTTAGGGGAAAGCGGCTACGAGCAGTACTTC. Protein product: CASSLGESGYEQYF.

The rearrangement links TRBV4-3 to TRBJ2-5, with D perhaps TRBD2 (7 bases). Germline-derived CDR1 and CDR2 are LGHNA and YSLEER. Trimming stripped 4 bases from V and 5 bases from J, with 26 bases between. This CDR3 has 18 amino acids. The CDR3 region has the DNA TGCGCCAGCAGCCCCTTCCTCGATCCCGGGGGAGGGGGGGAGACCCAGTACTTC. Protein sequence: CASSPFLDPGGGGETQYF.

This clone has only a few counts. This chain links TRBV5-1 with TRBJ1-1; 7 bases line up with TRBD1. V gave up 4 bases and J gave up 7 bases; unmatched junction bases: 13. The CDR3 totals 15 residues. The V gene's germline CDR1 is SGHRS and CDR2 YFSETQ. The CDR3 loop is CASSRDPDRVSEAFF. The CDR3 DNA sequence: TGCGCCAGCAGCCGAGACCCTGACAGGGTAAGTGAAGCTTTCTTT.

V and J are TRBV30 and TRBJ2-7; D might be TRBD1 (6 bases). This CDR3 spans 14 amino acids. Germline lookup yields CDR1 GTSNPN and CDR2 SVGIG (reference sequence). V gave up 5 bases and J gave up 0 bases, with 14 bases separating them. CDR3 sequence reads: CAWERTVNSYEQYF. The CDR3 DNA sequence: TGTGCCTGGGAGAGGACAGTGAACTCCTACGAGCAGTACTTC. Supplemented by reference TRBV30 and TRBJ2-7, the full variable domain reads SQTIHQWPATLVQPVGSPLSLECTVEGTSNPNLYWYRQAAGRGLQLLFYSVGIGQISSEVPQNLSASRPQDRQFILSSKKLLLSDSGFYLCAWERTVNSYEQYFGPGTRLTVT.

This chain joins TRBV21-1 and TRBJ2-1; no check of the table's D call, TRBD1, against the DNA was made. TRBV21-1 is designated a pseudogene. The CDR3 contains 13 residues. The CDR3 protein is CARTQVAYNEQFF. The CDR3, as DNA: TGTGCCAGAACCCAGGTAGCCTACAATGAGCAGTTCTTC.

The rearrangement uses TRBV4-3 and TRBJ1-6; D remains ambiguous. CDR1 LGHNA and CDR2 YSLEER come from the germline V gene. V was shortened by 6 bases and J by 8 bases, with 14 bases between the two germline ends. The CDR3 is 14 amino acids. The CDR3 coding sequence is TGCGCCAGCAGTAAAGAGGCCCTCTATTCACCCCTCCACTTT. This encodes CASSKEALYSPLHF.

The rearrangement joins TRBV7-8 to TRBJ2-5, with TRBD1 as a possible D gene (5 bases). Trimming left V 4 bases short and J 0 bases short, with 15 bases between. This CDR3 region has 16 residues. Germline CDR1 SGHVS, CDR2 FQNEAQ. Here the CDR3 reads CASSYDSPPHQETQYF. The CDR3 DNA sequence: TGTGCCAGCAGCTACGACAGCCCCCCGCACCAAGAGACCCAGTACTTC.

The genes are TRBV27 and TRBJ2-7; 9 bases align to TRBD2. CDR3 length: 15 amino acids. Trimming at V came to 2 bases and at J to 1 base, leaving 3 bases not matched to a gene. CDR1 is MNHEY and CDR2 is SMNVEV in the germline V gene (reference sequence). The CDR3 loop is CASSLSAGGSYEQYF. The CDR3 nucleotides are TGTGCCAGCAGTTTAAGTGCGGGGGGGTCCTACGAGCAGTACTTC.